The sequence of this T cell receptor (beta chain) was determined in a study of human T cells and chemical hapten exposure. The CDR3 is 17 residues long. Between the trimmed V and J ends, which lost 0 bases and 3 bases, there was a span of 16 bases. TCRdb redid the calling of the RACE reads with MiXCR, one entry per CDR3 protein. The sample holds 350,000 or so distinct CDR3 sequences, 6% to 8.5% seen once. Stated time point: patch test 1, 2 weeks after DPC sensitization. The treatment was: therapeutic diphenylcyclopropenone sensitization with weekly scalp DPC. Donation of samples came from alopecia patients who were 18 to 70 years old and suitable for DPC.

The material sequenced was whole blood, taken in connection with sensitization to the hapten diphenylcyclopropenone (DPC). The source of this sequence is a woman aged 18-29 years with alopecia areata. Some clones in this sample may be carry-over from other donors' samples. V and J are TRBV12-3 or TRBV12-4 and TRBJ2-3, with a tentative D call TRBD2 (5 bases). In DNA form, the CDR3 reads TGTGCCAGCAGTTTAGCGCGCTTCGGGGAAACGACAGATACGCAGTATTTT. Translating it yields CASSLARFGETTDTQYF.